This T cell receptor (beta chain) was sequenced in a study of brain T cells in children with intractable seizures. This sample's time point: blood from clinic visit 5 months post-surgery; TSC patient then seizure free. The CDR3 totals 15 residues. The ends were cut back, 4 bases at V and 4 bases at J, with 16 bases in the middle. CDR1 is SGHTA and CDR2 is FQGTGA in the germline V gene. The method was immunoSEQ multiplex PCR; TCRdb's version includes in-frame clones alone and lacks a portion of them. Altogether 300,000 to 400,000 clones are present, nearly 95% being singletons, with the ten largest covering around 6%.

The rearrangement uses TRBV7-3 and TRBJ2-5; no definite D call. The receptor comes from a boy under three years old with tuberous sclerosis and intractable seizures. The source material was peripheral blood, sampled less than 6 months after surgery. CDR3 loop: CASSSLGGPGETQYF. CDR3 bases: TGTGCCAGCAGCTCCCTCGGCGGCCCGGGAGAGACCCAGTACTTC.